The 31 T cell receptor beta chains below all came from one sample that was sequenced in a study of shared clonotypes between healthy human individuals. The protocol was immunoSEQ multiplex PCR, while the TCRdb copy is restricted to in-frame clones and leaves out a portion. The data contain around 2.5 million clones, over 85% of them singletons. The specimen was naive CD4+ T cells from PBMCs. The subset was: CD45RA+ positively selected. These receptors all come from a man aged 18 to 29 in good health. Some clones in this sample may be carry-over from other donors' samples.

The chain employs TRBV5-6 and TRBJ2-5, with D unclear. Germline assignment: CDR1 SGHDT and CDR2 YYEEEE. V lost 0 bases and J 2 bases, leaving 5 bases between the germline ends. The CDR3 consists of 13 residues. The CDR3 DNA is TGTGCCAGCAGCTTGGGCAGGCAAGAGACCCAGTACTTC. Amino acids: CASSLGRQETQYF.

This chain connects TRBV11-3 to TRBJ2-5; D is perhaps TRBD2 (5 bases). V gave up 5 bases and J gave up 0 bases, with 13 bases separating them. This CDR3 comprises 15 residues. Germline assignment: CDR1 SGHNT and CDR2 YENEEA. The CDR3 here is CASSIGGRNQETQYF. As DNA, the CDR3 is TGTGCCAGCAGCATCGGAGGCAGAAACCAAGAGACCCAGTACTTC. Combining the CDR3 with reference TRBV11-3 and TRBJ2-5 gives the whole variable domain EAGVVQSPRYKIIEKKQPVAFWCNPISGHNTLYWYLQNLGQGPELLIRYENEEAVDDSQLPKDRFSAERLKGVDSTLKIQPAELGDSAVYLCASSIGGRNQETQYFGPGTRLLVL.

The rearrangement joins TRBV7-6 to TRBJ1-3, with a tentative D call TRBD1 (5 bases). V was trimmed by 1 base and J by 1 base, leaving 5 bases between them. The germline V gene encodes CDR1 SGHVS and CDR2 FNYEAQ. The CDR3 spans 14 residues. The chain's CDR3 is CASSLGGSGNTIYF. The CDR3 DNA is TGTGCCAGCAGCTTAGGGGGGTCTGGAAACACCATATATTTT.

The CDR3 DNA follows: TGTGCCAGCAGTAGGGACAGGTTTGAGACCCAGTACTTC. Encoded protein: CASSRDRFETQYF. The rearrangement joins TRBV27 to TRBJ2-5, with 8 bases aligning to TRBD1. Germline V lookup: CDR1 MNHEY, CDR2 SMNVEV (reference sequence). Trimming at V came to 5 bases and at J to 5 bases, leaving 4 bases not matched to a gene. This CDR3 has 13 amino acids.

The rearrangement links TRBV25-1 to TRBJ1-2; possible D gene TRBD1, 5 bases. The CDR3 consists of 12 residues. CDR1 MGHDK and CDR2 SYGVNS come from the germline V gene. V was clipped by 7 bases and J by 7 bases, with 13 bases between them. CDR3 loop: CASTPGSGGYTF. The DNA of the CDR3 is TGTGCCAGCACTCCAGGGTCTGGTGGCTACACCTTC.

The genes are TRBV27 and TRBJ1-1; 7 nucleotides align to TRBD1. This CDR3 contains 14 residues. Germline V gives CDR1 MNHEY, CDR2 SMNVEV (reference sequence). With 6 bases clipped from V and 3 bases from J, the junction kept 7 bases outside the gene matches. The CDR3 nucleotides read TGTGCCAGCAGGGAAATTACAGGGGACACTGAAGCTTTCTTT. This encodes CASREITGDTEAFF.

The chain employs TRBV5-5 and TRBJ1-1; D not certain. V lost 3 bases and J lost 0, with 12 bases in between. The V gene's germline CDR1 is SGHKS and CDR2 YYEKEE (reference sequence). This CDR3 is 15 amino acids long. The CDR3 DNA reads TGTGCCAGCAGCTCGCGAGATGAGCTGAACACTGAAGCTTTCTTT. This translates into CASSSRDELNTEAFF.

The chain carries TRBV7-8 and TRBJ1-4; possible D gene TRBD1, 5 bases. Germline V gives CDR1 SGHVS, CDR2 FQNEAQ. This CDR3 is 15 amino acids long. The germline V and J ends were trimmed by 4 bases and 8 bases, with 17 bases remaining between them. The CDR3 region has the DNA TGTGCCAGCAGCTCCCGGGACCCCAACGGGGAAAAACTGTTTTTT. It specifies CASSSRDPNGEKLFF.

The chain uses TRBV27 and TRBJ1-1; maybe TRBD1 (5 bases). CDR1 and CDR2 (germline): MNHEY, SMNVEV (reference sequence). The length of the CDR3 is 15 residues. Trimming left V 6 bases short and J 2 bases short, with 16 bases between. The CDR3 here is CASRAGLGVNTEAFF. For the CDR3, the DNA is TGTGCCAGCAGAGCAGGTTTGGGGGTTAACACTGAAGCTTTCTTT.

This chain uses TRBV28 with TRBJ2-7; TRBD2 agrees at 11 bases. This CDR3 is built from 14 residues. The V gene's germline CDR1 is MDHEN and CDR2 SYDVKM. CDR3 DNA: TGTGCGCATCGAGGGACTAGCGGATCCTACGAGCAGTACTTC. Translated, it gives CAHRGTSGSYEQYF.

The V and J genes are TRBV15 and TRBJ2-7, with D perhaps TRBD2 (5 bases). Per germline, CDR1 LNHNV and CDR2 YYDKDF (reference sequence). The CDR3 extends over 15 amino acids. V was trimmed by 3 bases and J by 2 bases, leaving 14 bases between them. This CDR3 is CATSSQIYGTYEQYF. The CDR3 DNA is TGTGCCACCAGCAGCCAGATCTACGGGACCTACGAGCAGTACTTC.

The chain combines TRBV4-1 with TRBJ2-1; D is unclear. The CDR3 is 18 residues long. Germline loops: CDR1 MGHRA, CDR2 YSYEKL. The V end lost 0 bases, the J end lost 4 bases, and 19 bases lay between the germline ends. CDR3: CASSQDPRLRPSYNEQFF. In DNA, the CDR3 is TGCGCCAGCAGCCAAGATCCCAGATTGCGGCCGTCGTACAATGAGCAGTTCTTC.

CDR3 nucleotide sequence: TGTGCCAGCTCACCAGCAGACTCGGGGCAGCCCCAGCATTTT. Translating gives CASSPADSGQPQHF. The gene calls are TRBV18 and TRBJ1-5; no clear D. Deletions cut 2 bases from V and 7 bases from J, with 12 bases between. The CDR3 consists of 14 residues. The V gene's germline CDR1 is KGHSH and CDR2 LQKENI.

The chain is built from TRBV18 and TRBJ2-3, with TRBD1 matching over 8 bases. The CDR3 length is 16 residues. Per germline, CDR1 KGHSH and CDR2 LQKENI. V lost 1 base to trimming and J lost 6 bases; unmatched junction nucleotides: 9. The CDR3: CASSPREGSGGDTQYF. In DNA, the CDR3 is TGTGCCAGCTCACCACGCGAAGGGTCAGGGGGCGATACGCAGTATTTT.

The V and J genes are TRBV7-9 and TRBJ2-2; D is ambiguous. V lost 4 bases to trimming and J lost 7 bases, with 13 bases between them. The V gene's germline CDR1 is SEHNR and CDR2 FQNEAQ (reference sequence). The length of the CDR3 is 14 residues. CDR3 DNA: TGTGCCAGCAGCTATAGTGGTGCCGGCGGGGAGCTGTTTTTT. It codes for CASSYSGAGGELFF.

Written as DNA, the CDR3 is TGTGCCAGCGCCAACAGGGGGCCGGTCGGGGAGCAGTACTTC. Its translation is CASANRGPVGEQYF. The V gene is TRBV6-6, the J gene TRBJ2-7; 9 bases are shared with TRBD1. CDR1 is MNHNY, CDR2 SVGAGI, per germline (reference sequence). The CDR3 covers 14 residues. Germline trimming cut 8 bases from V and 7 bases from J; bases unmatched to any gene: 12.

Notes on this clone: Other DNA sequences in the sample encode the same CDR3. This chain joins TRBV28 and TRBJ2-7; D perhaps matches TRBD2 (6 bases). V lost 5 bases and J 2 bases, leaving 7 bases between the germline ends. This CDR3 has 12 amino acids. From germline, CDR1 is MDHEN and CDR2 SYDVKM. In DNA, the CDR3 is TGTGCCAGCAGTCGGACTACCTACGAGCAGTACTTC. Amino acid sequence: CASSRTTYEQYF.

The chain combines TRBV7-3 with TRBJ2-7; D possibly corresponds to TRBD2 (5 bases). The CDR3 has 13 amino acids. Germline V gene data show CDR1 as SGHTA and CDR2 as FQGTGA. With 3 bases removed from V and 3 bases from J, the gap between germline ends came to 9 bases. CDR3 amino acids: CASSFDRGYEQYF. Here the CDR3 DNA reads TGTGCCAGCAGCTTCGACCGGGGCTACGAGCAGTACTTC.

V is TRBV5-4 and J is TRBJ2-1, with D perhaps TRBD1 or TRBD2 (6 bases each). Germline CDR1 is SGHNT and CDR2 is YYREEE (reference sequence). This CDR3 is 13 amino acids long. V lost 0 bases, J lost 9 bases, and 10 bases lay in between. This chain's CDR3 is CASSLAGASEQFF. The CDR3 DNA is TGTGCCAGCAGCTTGGCGGGGGCAAGTGAGCAGTTCTTC.

CDR3 DNA: TGTGCCAGCAGCGCCGACAGGGAAGGAGGTGAAGCTTTCTTT. Translated, it gives CASSADREGGEAFF. This chain links TRBV9 with TRBJ1-1, with 7 bases that match TRBD1. V lost 3 bases to trimming and J lost 7 bases; unmatched junction nucleotides: 9. Germline CDR1 SGDLS, CDR2 YYNGEE. This CDR3 spans 14 amino acids.

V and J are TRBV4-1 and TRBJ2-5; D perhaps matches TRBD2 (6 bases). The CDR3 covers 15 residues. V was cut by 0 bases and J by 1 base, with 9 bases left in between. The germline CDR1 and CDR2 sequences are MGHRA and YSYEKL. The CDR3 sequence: CASSQEERVQETQYF. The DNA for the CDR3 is TGCGCCAGCAGCCAAGAGGAGCGGGTCCAAGAGACCCAGTACTTC.

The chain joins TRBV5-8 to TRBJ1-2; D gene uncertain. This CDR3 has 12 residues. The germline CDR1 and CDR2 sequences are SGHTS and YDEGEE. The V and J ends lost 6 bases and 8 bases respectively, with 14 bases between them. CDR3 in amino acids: CASTRRRQGYTF. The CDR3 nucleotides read TGTGCCAGCACCCGAAGGCGGCAAGGCTACACCTTC. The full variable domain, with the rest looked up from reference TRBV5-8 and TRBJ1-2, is EAGVTQSPTHLIKTRGQQATLRCSPISGHTSVYWYQQALGLGLQFLLWYDEGEERNRGNFPPRFSGRQFPNYSSELNVNALELEDSALYLCASTRRRQGYTFGSGTRLTVV.

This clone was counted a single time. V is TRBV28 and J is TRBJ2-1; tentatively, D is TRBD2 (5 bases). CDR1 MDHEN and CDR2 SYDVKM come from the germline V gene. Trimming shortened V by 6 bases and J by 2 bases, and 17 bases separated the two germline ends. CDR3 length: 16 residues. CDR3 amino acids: CASSSAGPGAYNEQFF. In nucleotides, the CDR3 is TGTGCCAGCAGCTCAGCCGGGCCCGGGGCCTACAATGAGCAGTTCTTC.

DNA for the CDR3: TGTGCCAGCAGGACGACAGGGGCCACCTCCTACGAGCAGTACTTC. It translates to CASRTTGATSYEQYF. The V gene is TRBV28, the J gene TRBJ2-7; 8 nucleotides align to TRBD1. The germline V gene has CDR1 MDHEN and CDR2 SYDVKM. V shed 6 bases, J shed 0 bases, and the junction held 7 bases outside the gene matches. This CDR3 contains 15 residues.

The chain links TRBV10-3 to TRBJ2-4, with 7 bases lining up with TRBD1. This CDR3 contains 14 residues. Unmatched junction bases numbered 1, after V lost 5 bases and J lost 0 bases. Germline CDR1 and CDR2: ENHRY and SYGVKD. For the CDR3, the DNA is TGTGCCATCAGTTGGGACAGAGCCAAAAACATTCAGTACTTC. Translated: CAISWDRAKNIQYF.

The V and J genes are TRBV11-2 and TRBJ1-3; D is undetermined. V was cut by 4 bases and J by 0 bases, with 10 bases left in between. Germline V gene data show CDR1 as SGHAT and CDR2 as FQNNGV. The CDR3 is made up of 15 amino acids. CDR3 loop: CASSYTHSSGNTIYF. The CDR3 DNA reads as TGTGCCAGCAGCTACACGCACAGCTCTGGAAACACCATATATTTT. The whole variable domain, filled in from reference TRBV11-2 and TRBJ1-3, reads EAGVAQSPRYKIIEKRQSVAFWCNPISGHATLYWYQQILGQGPKLLIQFQNNGVVDDSQLPKDRFSAERLKGVDSTLKIQPAKLEDSAVYLCASSYTHSSGNTIYFGEGSWLTVV.

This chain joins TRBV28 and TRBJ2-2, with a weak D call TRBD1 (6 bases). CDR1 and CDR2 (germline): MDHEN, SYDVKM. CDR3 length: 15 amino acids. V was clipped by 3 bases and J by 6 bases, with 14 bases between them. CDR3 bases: TGTGCCAGCAGTTTTCAGCACAGGGTGCCCGGGGAGCTGTTTTTT. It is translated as CASSFQHRVPGELFF.

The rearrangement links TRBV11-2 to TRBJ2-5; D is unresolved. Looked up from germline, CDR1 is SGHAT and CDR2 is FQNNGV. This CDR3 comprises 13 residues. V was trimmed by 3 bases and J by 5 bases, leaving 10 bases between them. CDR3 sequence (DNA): TGTGCCAGCAGCTTTCCGGGTATCGAGACCCAGTACTTC. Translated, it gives CASSFPGIETQYF.

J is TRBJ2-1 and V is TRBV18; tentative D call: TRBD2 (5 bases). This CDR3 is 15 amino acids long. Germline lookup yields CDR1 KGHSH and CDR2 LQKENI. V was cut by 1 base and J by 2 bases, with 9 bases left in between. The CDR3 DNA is TGTGCCAGCTCACCACTAAGCGGCCCCTACAATGAGCAGTTCTTC. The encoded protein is CASSPLSGPYNEQFF.

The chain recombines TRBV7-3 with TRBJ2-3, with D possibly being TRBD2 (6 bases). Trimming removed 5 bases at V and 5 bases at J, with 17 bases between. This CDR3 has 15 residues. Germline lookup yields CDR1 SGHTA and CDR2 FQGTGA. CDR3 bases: TGTGCCAGCAGCGCCAGACTAGGAGGCAAAGATACGCAGTATTTT. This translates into CASSARLGGKDTQYF.

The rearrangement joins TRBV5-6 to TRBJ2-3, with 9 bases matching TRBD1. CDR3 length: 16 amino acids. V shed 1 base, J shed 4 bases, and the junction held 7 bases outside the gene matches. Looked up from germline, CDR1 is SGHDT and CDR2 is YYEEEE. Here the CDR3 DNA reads TGTGCCAGCAGCTTGTCCGGGACAGGGAGATCAGATACGCAGTATTTT. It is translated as CASSLSGTGRSDTQYF.